The clone carrying this T cell receptor (beta chain) was detected once. The CDR3 consists of 12 residues. Per the germline V gene, CDR1 is WNHNN and CDR2 is SYGVQD (reference sequence). Trimming cost V 5 bases and J 10 bases, with 14 bases left between them. This record belongs to a study of control samples from healthy donors and cancer patients. This table comes from immunoSEQ multiplex PCR, and its TCRdb copy is limited to in-frame clones, with some not included. The sample yields approximately 160,000 clones, 80% to 95% seen once. The V gene is TRBV10-1, the J gene TRBJ1-1; D unresolved. Sequenced material: blood. The source of this sequence is a woman aged 40 to 49 in good health. In nucleotides, the CDR3 is TGCGCCAGCAGTCCCTCCGGGCGTCCAGCTTTCTTT. Translated: CASSPSGRPAFF.